The clone carrying this TCR beta chain was detected ten times or more. Its antigen is not identified. The sample comes from a study of early T cells in non-severe SARS-CoV-2 infection. Study summary: Bulk RNA from unsorted whole blood was sequenced; chains were unpaired. Whole-study findings and limits: CD4 and private specificities were missed by VDJdb matching, which favored anti-spike CD8 responses.

cDNA molecules, individually, were tagged with unique molecular identifiers. TCRdb processed the 5' RACE reads anew with MiXCR; each CDR3 protein has one entry. This table has about 67,000 distinct CDR3 sequences, around 10% appearing once. Trimming removed 2 bases from V and 2 bases from J; junction bases left unmatched: 8. Germline assignment: CDR1 SGHRS and CDR2 YFSETQ. The CDR3 runs to 16 residues. This receptor was taken from an adult who was a healthcare worker with PCR-confirmed SARS-CoV-2 infection or an uninfected control (not recorded which). The V and J genes are TRBV5-1 and TRBJ2-7, with TRBD1 matching 9 bases. The specimen sequenced was whole blood. The DNA for the CDR3 is TGCGCCAGCAGCTTCCTACAGGGGGCTAGTACCTACGAGCAGTACTTC. This gives the protein CASSFLQGASTYEQYF.